One sample yielded the 4 T cell receptor beta chains listed below, sequenced in a study of blood T cell repertoires in COVID-19. Data came from immunoSEQ multiplex PCR; TCRdb stores just in-frame clones and leaves some out. The table has about 73,000 clones, around 67% seen once. The sequencing sample was made of peripheral blood. These receptors came from a man in his 60s with acute or convalescent COVID-19.

CDR3 protein: CASSLTGIVTEAFF. The CDR3 DNA reads TGCGCCAGCAGCTTGACAGGGATAGTCACTGAAGCTTTCTTT. V gene TRBV5-1 combines with J gene TRBJ1-1; maybe TRBD1 (6 bases). Germline V gene data show CDR1 as SGHRS and CDR2 as YFSETQ. The CDR3 length is 14 residues. The V gene lost 1 base and the J gene lost 4 bases, with 11 bases spanning the gap. The variable domain in full, with the rest retrieved from reference TRBV5-1 and TRBJ1-1, is KAGVTQTPRYLIKTRGQQVTLSCSPISGHRSVSWYQQTPGQGLQFLFEYFSETQRNKGNFPGRFSGRQFSNSRSEMNVSTLELGDSALYLCASSLTGIVTEAFFGQGTRLTVV.

This chain links TRBV10-3 with TRBJ1-6, with D perhaps TRBD1 (5 bases). CDR3 length equals 14 residues. Looked up from germline, CDR1 is ENHRY and CDR2 is SYGVKD. The ends were cut back, 7 bases at V and 2 bases at J, with 9 bases in the middle. CDR3 sequence: CAIKQGPYNSPLHF. CDR3 sequence (DNA): TGTGCCATCAAGCAGGGCCCCTATAATTCACCCCTCCACTTT.

The chain carries TRBV6-1 and TRBJ2-7; unclear D gene. With 0 bases removed from V and 3 bases from J, the gap between germline ends came to 15 bases. CDR3 length: 16 residues. CDR1 and CDR2 from the germline V gene are MNHNS and SASEGT. The CDR3 sequence: CASSEALQTPRYEQYV. Here the CDR3 DNA reads TGTGCCAGCAGTGAAGCGTTACAGACCCCCCGCTACGAGCAGTACGTC.

The genes are TRBV4-1 and TRBJ1-5; D ambiguous. CDR1 MGHRA and CDR2 YSYEKL come from the germline V gene. The CDR3 is 15 residues long. Trimming removed 0 bases from V and 1 base from J, with 7 bases in between. In nucleotides, the CDR3 is TGCGCCAGCAGCCAAGAAACAGCCAGCAATCAGCCCCAGCATTTT. This translates into CASSQETASNQPQHF.